Listed here is a single TCR beta chain. This sample is part of a study of blood T cell repertoires in COVID-19. Study-wide background: Sample material is recorded as cDNA or gDNA derived from T cells, B-cell-depleted T cells, or PBMCs.

All recovered Cohort 3 donors got two negative PCRs, got clearance, or saw symptom resolution. Methods used by the authors: Reference gene primer amplification gave estimated nucleated cell counts. Method: immunoSEQ multiplex PCR; TCRdb's copy keeps in-frame clones and lacks some. V, J and clone size derive from that table, while D and trimming were established from the DNA sequence. This table holds around 300,000 clones, about nine tenths found once. Sequences were obtained from PBMCs or T cells enriched from blood (not recorded which). The TCR was taken from a woman aged 50 to 60 who had recovered from COVID-19.

The CDR3 region is CASAPRGGRDSYEQYF. CDR3 nucleotides: TGTGCCAGCGCCCCCAGGGGCGGGAGGGACTCCTACGAGCAGTACTTC. The rearrangement joins TRBV7-2 to TRBJ2-7; the match to TRBD2 covers 9 bases. Trimming removed 8 bases from V and 0 bases from J; junction bases left unmatched: 11. This CDR3 is 16 amino acids long. Germline assignment: CDR1 SGHTA and CDR2 FQGNSA.